What follows describes a single TCR beta chain. The entry originates in a study of blood T cell repertoires in COVID-19. Study-wide context: Samples of COVID-19 (acute and convalescent) were obtained from the United States, Italy and Spain. The cDNA or gDNA used as material had been derived from T cells, B-cell-depleted T cells, or PBMCs.

CDR1 and CDR2 from the germline V gene are MDHEN and SYDVKM. V was cut by 7 bases and J by 7 bases, with 14 bases left in between. The CDR3 has 12 amino acids. How the authors handled the data: Estimation of nucleated cell counts was performed using reference gene primer amplification. Here immunoSEQ multiplex PCR was the method, and the copy in TCRdb shows in-frame clones only, minus some. V and J calls and clone size are those listed in that table; D and trimming were worked out from the DNA. The profile shows 15,000 to 20,000 clones, about 82% of them singletons. This TCR was sampled from a man at least 80 years old with acute or convalescent COVID-19. J is TRBJ2-7 and V is TRBV28; D uncertain. Sequencing was done on a sample of peripheral blood. CDR3 sequence: CASNYVEREQYF. In nucleotides, the CDR3 is TGTGCCAGCAATTATGTAGAACGGGAGCAGTACTTC.